Each of the 22 T cell receptor beta chains below was sequenced from the same sample in a study of cytomegalovirus exposure and HLA in healthy donors. The PCR employed 60 Vbeta primers together with 13 Jbeta primers. Clones were read by immunoSEQ multiplex PCR, and TCRdb kept only the in-frame ones, dropping some. The sample holds 110,000 to 150,000 clones; approximately 83% are singletons and the top ten take 1.5% to 2%. Input material: PBMCs. These receptors all come from a woman in her 40s in good health and CMV-seronegative.

The chain couples TRBV5-6 to TRBJ2-1; no definite D call. V shed 2 bases and J shed 5 bases, with 5 bases lying between them. Germline V gene sequence: CDR1 SGHDT, CDR2 YYEEEE. The CDR3 consists of 12 residues. The CDR3 loop reads CASSLANNEQFF. The CDR3 bases are TGTGCCAGCAGCTTAGCTAACAATGAGCAGTTCTTC.

The chain employs TRBV2 and TRBJ2-7, with 7 positions matching TRBD1. From germline, CDR1 is SNHLY and CDR2 FYNNEI. V was clipped by 4 bases and J by 4 bases; unmatched bases: 10. This CDR3 comprises 15 residues. CDR3 in DNA: TGTGCCAGCAGTGGCACCGGGACAGTGGCTTACGAGCAGTACTTC. Protein sequence: CASSGTGTVAYEQYF.

The chain links TRBV11-2 to TRBJ2-1, with D possibly matching TRBD1 (6 bases). V was trimmed by 3 bases and J by 1 base, leaving 13 bases between them. The CDR3 totals 16 residues. CDR1 is SGHAT, CDR2 FQNNGV, per germline. DNA for the CDR3: TGTGCCAGCAGCTTGATCGTGGGGGCGTCCTACAATGAGCAGTTCTTC. It codes for CASSLIVGASYNEQFF.

The chain couples TRBV11-1 to TRBJ2-7, with TRBD2 matching 10 bases. J lost 3 bases, V lost 1 base, and 3 bases had no gene match. The germline CDR1 and CDR2 sequences are SGHAT and FQDESV (reference sequence). The length of the CDR3 is 15 residues. The CDR3 sequence: CASSLVLAGDYEQYF. The CDR3, as DNA: TGTGCCAGCAGCTTAGTTCTAGCGGGAGACTACGAGCAGTACTTC.

The chain links TRBV18 to TRBJ1-3, with D unresolved. V lost 3 bases and J lost 6, with 9 bases in between. This CDR3 spans 13 amino acids. Per the germline V gene, CDR1 is KGHSH and CDR2 is LQKENI. CDR3 amino acids: CASSPSQENTIYF. CDR3 bases: TGTGCCAGCTCACCCTCACAAGAAAACACCATATATTTT.

The J gene is TRBJ2-7, the V gene TRBV25-1; D gene unclear. Per germline, CDR1 MGHDK and CDR2 SYGVNS. Deletions cut 3 bases from V and 7 bases from J, with 10 bases between. The CDR3 has 12 amino acids. CDR3 nucleotides: TGTGCCAGCAGTGAGACGGCGAGGGAGCAGTACTTC. This gives the protein CASSETAREQYF.

The genes are TRBV19 and TRBJ2-7; 7 nucleotides align to TRBD1. Germline-derived CDR1 and CDR2 are LNHDA and SQIVND (reference sequence). V was pared by 4 bases and J by 2 bases, with 2 bases of the junction left unmatched. The CDR3 contains 13 residues. The CDR3 DNA sequence: TGTGCCAGTAGTACCCAGGGGGCCTACGAGCAGTACTTC. Its translation: CASSTQGAYEQYF.

For the CDR3, the DNA is TGTGCCAGCAGCCCGGGGGGCCAAACCAAAAACATTCAGTACTTC. It yields the protein CASSPGGQTKNIQYF. V usage is TRBV28 and J usage is TRBJ2-4; TRBD2 is a possible D gene (7 bases). Germline CDR1 and CDR2: MDHEN and SYDVKM. CDR3 length equals 15 residues. The V and J ends lost 6 bases and 2 bases respectively, with 14 bases between them.

This chain joins TRBV6-5 and TRBJ2-3; 12 bases line up with TRBD1. CDR1 and CDR2 (germline): MNHEY, SVGAGI. The V and J ends lost 6 bases and 6 bases, in that order; junction bases with no gene match: 4. This CDR3 spans 14 amino acids. For the CDR3, the DNA is TGTGCCAGCAGGGGACAGGGGGCAGGGGATACGCAGTATTTT. Its protein product is CASRGQGAGDTQYF.

The chain links TRBV7-8 to TRBJ1-2; 7 positions match TRBD1. The V segment lost 0 bases and the J segment 5 bases; nucleotides outside the gene matches: 3. This CDR3 region has 14 residues. Germline V gene data show CDR1 as SGHVS and CDR2 as FQNEAQ. The DNA of the CDR3 is TGTGCCAGCAGCTTAGCGGGGGACAGTTATGGCTACACCTTC. This codes for CASSLAGDSYGYTF. Full variable domain (rest looked up from reference TRBV7-8 and TRBJ1-2): GAGVSQSPRYKVAKRGQDVALRCDPISGHVSLFWYQQALGQGPEFLTYFQNEAQLDKSGLPSDRFFAERPEGSVSTLKIQRTQQEDSAVYLCASSLAGDSYGYTFGSGTRLTVV.

This chain connects TRBV7-9 to TRBJ1-3; no firm D call. V was clipped by 5 bases and J by 0 bases, with 8 bases between them. The germline V gene has CDR1 SEHNR and CDR2 FQNEAQ (reference sequence). CDR3 length: 14 amino acids. This CDR3 is CASSPHLSGNTIYF. As DNA, the CDR3 is TGTGCCAGCAGCCCACATCTCTCTGGAAACACCATATATTTT.

The V and J genes are TRBV7-7 and TRBJ1-2, with D unresolved. Germline V gene sequence: CDR1 SSHAT, CDR2 FNYEAQ (reference sequence). V lost 5 bases and J lost 10, with 23 bases in between. This CDR3 has 15 amino acids. This CDR3 reads CASSPRTYWYSYYTF. The CDR3 nucleotides are TGTGCCAGCAGCCCGCGGACTTATTGGTATTCATACTACACCTTC.

This clone occurred a few times. The chain recombines TRBV5-6 with TRBJ2-1; D gene unclear. Trimming left V 3 bases short and J 4 bases short, with 8 bases between. The CDR3 is 13 residues long. The germline CDR1 and CDR2 sequences are SGHDT and YYEEEE. The CDR3 is CASSSATYNEQFF. The CDR3 region has the DNA TGTGCCAGCAGCTCGGCGACTTACAATGAGCAGTTCTTC. The entire variable domain, with the rest obtained from reference TRBV5-6 and TRBJ2-1, is as follows: DAGVTQSPTHLIKTRGQQVTLRCSPKSGHDTVSWYQQALGQGPQFIFQYYEEEERQRGNFPDRFSGHQFPNYSSELNVNALLLGDSALYLCASSSATYNEQFFGPGTRLTVL.

The chain combines TRBV27 with TRBJ2-3; possible D gene TRBD1, 5 bases. The CDR3 runs 13 residues. Germline CDR1 MNHEY, CDR2 SMNVEV (reference sequence). Trimming pared 5 bases from V and 6 bases from J, leaving 12 bases between. Here the CDR3 DNA reads TGTGCCAGCAGTCATAACTGGGGCGATACGCAGTATTTT. Translating gives CASSHNWGDTQYF.

This clone was seen more than once but under ten times. The J gene is TRBJ1-2, the V gene TRBV7-9; TRBD1 agrees at 7 bases. CDR1 is SEHNR, CDR2 FQNEAQ, per germline (reference sequence). The CDR3 has 13 amino acids. Trimming removed 5 bases from V and 6 bases from J; junction bases left unmatched: 6. CDR3 in DNA: TGTGCCAGCAGCAGATTAACAGGGGATGGCTACACCTTC. It encodes CASSRLTGDGYTF.

The chain recombines TRBV7-8 with TRBJ2-3; 10 bases map to TRBD1. The CDR3 sequence is 20 residues long. V lost 3 bases, J lost 0 bases, and 15 bases stayed unmatched. Germline loops: CDR1 SGHVS, CDR2 FQNEAQ. As DNA, the CDR3 is TGTGCCAGCAGCTTCCGGGACAGGGGTCACCACCCTACTAGCACAGATACGCAGTATTTT. Translated, it gives CASSFRDRGHHPTSTDTQYF.

The chain carries TRBV27 and TRBJ2-7, with 9 bases matching TRBD1. Germline V gene data show CDR1 as MNHEY and CDR2 as SMNVEV (reference sequence). There are 14 residues in the CDR3. V lost 4 bases, J lost 3 bases, and 4 bases stayed unmatched. CDR3 amino acids: CASSSGQGNYEQYF. Written as DNA, the CDR3 is TGTGCCAGCAGTTCGGGACAGGGAAACTACGAGCAGTACTTC.

This clone appeared a few times. The rearrangement uses TRBV7-2 and TRBJ1-2, with D tentatively TRBD1 (5 bases). The CDR3 covers 13 residues. V was pared by 5 bases and J by 5 bases, with 12 bases between. Germline CDR1 reads SGHTA; CDR2 reads FQGNSA. Written as DNA, the CDR3 is TGTGCCAGCAGCGACAGTGTTCCTTATGGCTACACCTTC. Protein sequence: CASSDSVPYGYTF.

This clone came up a few times. CDR3 nucleotides: TGTGCCAGCAGCTTGGGCGACAGGGGAAACACTGAAGCTTTCTTT. It encodes CASSLGDRGNTEAFF. The genes are TRBV5-8 and TRBJ1-1, with 8 positions matching TRBD1. The V gene's germline CDR1 is SGHTS and CDR2 YDEGEE. With V trimmed by 0 bases and J by 2 bases, 3 bases remained unmatched. The CDR3 extends over 15 amino acids.

V is TRBV5-4 and J is TRBJ1-1, with TRBD1 as a possible D gene (6 bases). Per the germline V gene, CDR1 is SGHNT and CDR2 is YYREEE (reference sequence). The CDR3 length is 13 residues. Trimming stripped 0 bases from V and 8 bases from J, with 11 bases between. In nucleotides, the CDR3 is TGTGCCAGCAGCTTGGGTGGGGGCGCCGAAGCTTTCTTT. Amino acid sequence: CASSLGGGAEAFF. Together with reference TRBV5-4 and TRBJ1-1, the CDR3 gives the full variable domain: ETGVTQSPTHLIKTRGQQVTLRCSSQSGHNTVSWYQQALGQGPQFIFQYYREEENGRGNFPPRFSGLQFPNYSSELNVNALELDDSALYLCASSLGGGAEAFFGQGTRLTVV.

In this sample, this clone turned up a few times. This chain uses TRBV28 with TRBJ1-2; a weak D match, TRBD1 (6 bases). The V gene lost 2 bases and the J gene lost 10 bases, with 17 bases spanning the gap. The CDR3 runs 14 residues. CDR1 is MDHEN and CDR2 is SYDVKM in the germline V gene. The CDR3 protein is CASSLPLTGTDYTF. The CDR3 bases are TGTGCCAGCAGTTTACCCCTAACAGGGACGGACTACACCTTC.

V gene TRBV7-9 combines with J gene TRBJ2-1; TRBD2 aligns across 9 bases. This CDR3 has 16 residues. CDR1 and CDR2 (germline): SEHNR, FQNEAQ (reference sequence). The J segment lost 5 bases and the V segment lost 4 bases, leaving 9 bases of the junction unmatched. This chain's CDR3 is CASSSTIAGEHNEQFF. The DNA for the CDR3 is TGTGCCAGCAGCTCGACGATAGCGGGAGAGCACAATGAGCAGTTCTTC.